The 14 T cell receptor beta chains reported below all come from one sample, sequenced in a study of metastatic and nonmetastatic thyroid tumors. TCRdb reanalyzed the PCR reads with MiXCR. The profile covers roughly 25,000 clones, with 20% to 25% appearing a single time and about 25% taken by the ten largest. None of the patients had undergone any treatment ahead of thyroid surgery. The sequenced sample was blood. These receptors were obtained from a male donor with papillary thyroid cancer or a benign thyroid nodule (not recorded which). Some clones in this sample may be carry-over from other donors' samples.

There are many counts of this clone. A much larger clone is a single base away; this may be a read error. Other DNA variants within this sample encode the same CDR3. The V and J genes are TRBV5-1 and TRBJ1-1, with a tentative D call TRBD1 (5 bases). Germline V CDR1 and CDR2: SGHRS, YFSETQ. This CDR3 region has 14 residues. The CDR3 spells CAILVGGVSTEAFF. In DNA form, the CDR3 reads TGCGCCATCCTAGTGGGGGGAGTAAGCACTGAAGCCTTCTTT.

Of note for this clone: Without the conserved terminal phenylalanine or tryptophan, this CDR3 likely stems from a read error. The DNA for the CDR3 is TGTGCCTGCAGCGACCCGGGACAGGTGAGGAATGAGCAGTTCAGC. This encodes CACSDPGQVRNEQFS. V usage is TRBV9 and J usage is TRBJ2-1; 8 bases are a match to TRBD1. The CDR3 has 15 amino acids. Germline V gene data show CDR1 as SGDLS and CDR2 as YYNGEE.

This clone was counted many times. This sequence joins TRBV5-4 and TRBJ2-5; 9 bases are shared with TRBD2. The ends lost 5 bases at V and 3 bases at J; junction bases unmatched: 5. Germline lookup yields CDR1 SGHNT and CDR2 YYREEE (reference sequence). The CDR3 consists of 14 residues. CDR3 region: CASSLAGVEETQYF. The CDR3 DNA reads as TGTGCCAGCAGTTTAGCGGGAGTTGAAGAGACCCAGTACTTC.

The sample holds many counts of this clone. The rearrangement uses TRBV7-2 and TRBJ2-5; TRBD2 is a possible D gene (5 bases). V dropped 2 bases and J dropped 1 base, with 11 bases sitting between them. Germline values: CDR1 SGHTA, CDR2 FQGNSA. This CDR3 is built from 15 residues. CDR3 in DNA: TGTGCCAGCAGCTTACTTCGGGAACGCCAAGAGACCCAGTACTTC. Amino acid sequence: CASSLLRERQETQYF.

The rearrangement links TRBV27 to TRBJ1-1, with D possibly matching TRBD1 (6 bases). V lost 4 bases and J lost 2, with 11 bases in between. CDR1 and CDR2 from the germline V gene are MNHEY and SMNVEV (reference sequence). CDR3 length: 14 residues. CDR3 coding DNA: TGTGCCAGCAGTTCACAGGGTGATAACACTGAAGCTTTCTTT. It codes for CASSSQGDNTEAFF.

This clone was detected ten times or more. The chain joins TRBV20-1 to TRBJ1-4; D may be TRBD1 (5 bases). From germline, CDR1 is DFQATT and CDR2 SNEGSKA (reference sequence). The CDR3 spans 15 residues. The V gene lost 1 base and the J gene lost 8 bases, with 17 bases spanning the gap. The CDR3 sequence is CSARALGGGREKLFF. As DNA, the CDR3 is TGCAGTGCTAGAGCCCTGGGTGGGGGTCGGGAAAAACTGTTTTTT.

As regards this clone: A junction boundary mismatches the germline segment, possibly from a read error. This rearrangement joins TRBV28 to TRBJ1-1; D unclear. Per germline, CDR1 MDHEN and CDR2 SYDVKM. The CDR3 loop spans 16 amino acids. CDR3 region: CASSSRQVARNTEGFF. In DNA, the CDR3 is TGTGCCAGCAGTTCCCGCCAGGTGGCGAGGAACACTGAAGGTTTCTTT.

The chain joins TRBV4-1 to TRBJ2-1; D possibly corresponds to TRBD2 (5 bases). This CDR3 region has 11 residues. Germline CDR1 and CDR2: MGHRA and YSYEKL. Trimming removed 4 bases at V and 10 bases at J, with 8 bases between. The CDR3 bases are TGCGCCAGCAGCCTAAGAGGGGAGCAGTTCTTC. It specifies CASSLRGEQFF.

This clone came up many times. The chain couples TRBV5-1 to TRBJ1-2; a weak D match, TRBD1 (6 bases). The CDR3 spans 13 residues. Germline V lookup: CDR1 SGHRS, CDR2 YFSETQ. V was shortened by 4 bases and J by 2 bases, with 9 bases between the two germline ends. The DNA of the CDR3 is TGCGCCAGCAGCCCCGACAGGAACTATGGCTACACCTTC. Encoded protein: CASSPDRNYGYTF.

This clone showed up many times. The CDR3: CASSPDRGLVNTEAFF. The CDR3 DNA is TGTGCCAGCAGTCCGGACAGGGGGCTGGTGAACACTGAAGCTTTCTTT. The V call is TRBV27, the J call TRBJ1-1; TRBD1 matches 11 bases. Germline V gene lookup returns CDR1 MNHEY and CDR2 SMNVEV (reference sequence). The CDR3 is 16 amino acids. Losses at the gene ends were 5 bases for V and 0 bases for J; bases not matched to a gene: 5.

Worth noting for this clone: One junction end does not reproduce the germline sequence, and a read error may be involved. This chain links TRBV24-1 with TRBJ1-1, with 8 bases lining up with TRBD1. CDR3 length equals 15 residues. Germline CDR1 and CDR2: KGHDR and SFDVKD. In nucleotides, the CDR3 is TGTGCCACCAGTGATTCGGGACAGGCAAACACCGAAGCTTTCTTT. This codes for CATSDSGQANTEAFF.

This clone was recorded once. The junction does not match germline at one end; this may be a read error. J is TRBJ1-1 and V is TRBV20-1; tentative D call: TRBD1 (6 bases). Germline loops: CDR1 DFQATT, CDR2 SNEGSKA (reference sequence). The CDR3 runs to 13 residues. The CDR3 region has the DNA TGCAATGATCTTCAGACAGGCCCCACTGAAGCTCTCTTT. Translated: CNDLQTGPTEALF.

This chain connects TRBV4-3 to TRBJ2-7, with D hard to call. Germline assignment: CDR1 LGHNA and CDR2 YSLEER. Trimming removed 0 bases from V and 5 bases from J, with 14 bases in between. The CDR3 length is 15 residues. The CDR3: CASSQDLGGWNEQYF. CDR3 DNA sequence: TGCGCCAGCAGCCAAGATTTAGGTGGCTGGAACGAGCAGTACTTC.

With respect to this clone: A much bigger clone sits one base away, suggesting this may be a read error. The V gene is TRBV27, the J gene TRBJ1-4; a possible D gene is TRBD1 (5 bases). In germline, CDR1 is MNHEY, CDR2 SMNVEV (reference sequence). The length of the CDR3 is 14 residues. The CDR3 bases are TGTGCCCGCAGTTTACGACAGATGGGAGAAAAACTGTTTTTT. Its protein is CARSLRQMGEKLFF.